This is a list of T cell receptor beta chains from one sample in a study of PD-1 blockade in classical Hodgkin lymphoma. Clones were sequenced by immunoSEQ multiplex PCR, and TCRdb holds only the in-frame ones, with some missing. The profile shows about 18,000 clones, 65% to 90% of them singletons. The sequenced sample was peripheral blood mononuclear cells (PBMCs), obtained at baseline. Source of these receptors: a human donor with classical Hodgkin lymphoma. Each CDR3 is given with its conserved first and last residue. D genes are given only for firm matches. Size is stated for part of the rows, as once, few or many counts, or as a class when the clone is expanded.

TRBJ2-1,-,TRBV6-1,-,CASSDSGVGDNEQFF,TGTGCCAGCAGTGATTCAGGCGTAGGAGACAATGAGCAGTTCTTC
TRBJ2-3,-,TRBV9,TRBD2,CASSVATGGQTDTQYF,TGTGCCAGCAGCGTAGCTACGGGGGGGCAGACAGATACGCAGTATTTT
TRBJ1-1,-,TRBV7-8,-,CASSSPGENTEAFF,TGTGCCAGCAGCTCACCCGGGGAGAACACTGAAGCTTTCTTT
TRBJ2-7,-,TRBV6-5,-,CASSLTGLHEQYF,TGTGCCAGCTCTCTCACAGGGCTCCACGAGCAGTACTTC
TRBJ1-2,-,TRBV5-4,TRBD1,CASSRTGGGGYTF,TGTGCCAGCAGCCGGACAGGGGGCGGGGGCTACACCTTC
TRBJ1-2,-,TRBV27,TRBD1,CASSPPDRAGGYTF,TGTGCCAGCAGTCCCCCCGACAGGGCCGGCGGCTACACCTTC
TRBJ1-1,-,TRBV10-2,TRBD1,CASSRQGAGNTEAFF,TGCGCCAGCAGTAGACAGGGCGCGGGAAACACTGAAGCTTTCTTT
TRBJ2-1,-,TRBV9,-,CASSVGGTNEQFF,TGTGCCAGCAGCGTAGGAGGGACAAATGAGCAGTTCTTC
TRBJ1-5,-,TRBV6-1,TRBD1,CASSEPVGGMDNQPQHF,TGTGCCAGCAGTGAACCGGTAGGGGGCATGGACAATCAGCCCCAGCATTTT
TRBJ2-2,-,TRBV7-7,-,CASSPERTGELFF,TGTGCTAGCAGCCCGGAGCGCACCGGGGAGCTGTTTTTT
TRBJ1-3,-,TRBV7-6,-,CASSPSGSNSGNTIYF,TGTGCCAGCAGCCCTAGTGGCAGCAACTCTGGAAACACCATATATTTT
TRBJ2-1,-,TRBV2,-,CAREDNPASEQFF,TGTGCCAGGGAAGATAACCCGGCTAGTGAGCAGTTCTTC
TRBJ1-1,-,TRBV14,-,CASSHRDLRDPNTEAFF,TGTGCCAGCAGCCACCGTGACCTCCGGGACCCGAACACTGAAGCTTTCTTT
TRBJ1-2,-,TRBV5-1,TRBD1,CASSLVGTGVNYGYTF,TGCGCCAGCAGCTTGGTCGGAACAGGGGTTAACTATGGCTACACCTTC
TRBJ1-5,-,TRBV5-1,TRBD1,CASSPRGGHQPQHF,TGCGCCAGCAGCCCCAGGGGGGGTCATCAGCCCCAGCATTTT
TRBJ1-6,few,TRBV5-4,-,CASSLGSSYNSPLHF,TGTGCCAGCAGCTTGGGAAGCTCCTATAATTCACCCCTCCACTTT
TRBJ1-5,-,TRBV28,TRBD1,CASSLPFLTGGIWNQPQHF,TGTGCCAGCAGTTTACCCTTCCTAACAGGGGGGATATGGAATCAGCCCCAGCATTTT
TRBJ2-7,-,TRBV29-1,TRBD2,CSVGTSGHEQYF,TGCAGCGTAGGGACTAGCGGGCACGAGCAGTACTTC
TRBJ2-5,-,TRBV2,TRBD2,CASRSGRGETQYF,TGTGCCAGCAGAAGCGGGAGGGGAGAGACCCAGTACTTC
TRBJ1-4,-,TRBV11-2,-,CASSLGAGVGEKLFF,TGTGCCAGCAGCTTAGGGGCAGGGGTGGGAGAAAAACTGTTTTTT
TRBJ2-2,-,TRBV5-4,TRBD2,CASSPDGRGGTGELFF,TGTGCCAGCAGCCCTGATGGGAGGGGAGGCACCGGGGAGCTGTTTTTT
TRBJ1-5,-,TRBV27,-,CASRSGNQPQHF,TGTGCCAGCCGGAGTGGCAATCAGCCCCAGCATTTT
TRBJ1-2,-,TRBV6-1,-,CASSEGAGILGGYTF,TGTGCCAGCAGTGAAGGAGCAGGTATTTTGGGTGGCTACACCTTC
TRBJ2-3,once,TRBV2,-,CASSPGQSDTQYF,TGTGCCAGCTCCCCGGGGCAATCAGATACGCAGTATTTT
TRBJ2-3,once,TRBV6-6,-,CASSSPSERTQYF,TGTGCCAGCAGTTCCCCTAGCGAGCGTACGCAGTATTTT
TRBJ2-7,few,TRBV28,TRBD1,CASSENPGGAYEQYF,TGTGCCAGCAGTGAGAATCCAGGGGGAGCTTACGAGCAGTACTTC
TRBJ2-3,once,TRBV18,-,CASSPSGGVTDTQYF,TGTGCCAGCTCGCCCTCAGGGGGGGTCACAGATACGCAGTATTTT
TRBJ1-6,few,TRBV5-1,TRBD1,CASSLEGQEDSPLHF,TGCGCCAGCAGCTTGGAGGGACAGGAAGATTCACCCCTCCACTTT
TRBJ1-1,-,TRBV27,-,CASTFGSEAFF,TGTGCCAGCACCTTCGGGTCTGAAGCTTTCTTT
TRBJ2-7,-,TRBV28,-,CASRATSGAFYEQYF,TGTGCCAGCAGGGCAACGTCAGGGGCATTCTACGAGCAGTACTTC
TRBJ2-5,-,TRBV5-1,TRBD2,CASSLARLAGQETQYF,TGCGCCAGCAGCTTGGCCAGACTAGCGGGTCAAGAGACCCAGTACTTC
TRBJ2-4,-,TRBV19,-,CASSIDPSDREGNIQYF,TGTGCCAGTAGTATAGACCCGTCGGACAGGGAGGGAAACATTCAGTACTTC
TRBJ2-3,-,TRBV30,-,CAWSVMGGADTQYF,TGTGCCTGGAGTGTTATGGGGGGCGCGGATACGCAGTATTTT
TRBJ2-1,once,TRBV28,TRBD2,CASSLGLAGVKAEQFF,TGTGCCAGCAGCCTAGGACTAGCGGGAGTGAAGGCTGAGCAGTTCTTC
TRBJ1-2,-,TRBV5-1,-,CASSPGRDTGGYTF,TGCGCCAGCAGCCCGGGACGGGACACGGGTGGCTACACCTTC
TRBJ2-3,-,TRBV4-1,TRBD2,CASSQDHSSGETPDTQYF,TGCGCCAGCAGCCAAGATCATTCTAGCGGGGAGACCCCAGATACGCAGTATTTT
TRBJ2-3,-,TRBV6-4,-,CASSATASDTDTQYF,TGTGCCAGCAGTGCAACGGCTAGCGACACAGATACGCAGTATTTT
TRBJ1-2,-,TRBV5-8,TRBD1,CASSRGQGYGYTF,TGTGCCAGCAGCAGGGGACAGGGCTATGGCTACACCTTC
TRBJ2-7,medium-sized,TRBV7-2,-,CASTRERSYEQYF,TGTGCCAGCACCCGGGAACGCTCCTACGAGCAGTACTTC
TRBJ2-5,-,TRBV6-5,-,CASSYSILVQETQYF,TGTGCCAGCAGTTACTCGATTTTAGTACAAGAGACCCAGTACTTC
TRBJ1-3,-,TRBV2,-,CASRTVGNTIYF,TGTGCCAGCAGGACAGTCGGAAACACCATATATTTT